This T cell receptor (beta chain) was sequenced during a study of blood T cell repertoires in COVID-19. Cohort allocation depended upon clinical history that participants reported. Only in-frame clones appear in the TCRdb table, and some are missing; sequencing was by immunoSEQ multiplex PCR. Of about 370,000 clones listed, just over 90% are singletons. The CDR3 spans 15 residues. Germline values: CDR1 SGDLS, CDR2 YYNGEE. V lost 2 bases to trimming and J lost 6 bases, with 17 bases between them. The sequencing input was PBMCs or T cells enriched from blood (not recorded which). The clonotype was recovered from a woman in her thirties or forties who had been exposed to COVID-19. The chain carries TRBV9 and TRBJ1-1; D is undetermined. The CDR3, as DNA: TGTGCCAGCAGCGTCCAAGAGGTTCGGTCCGCTGAAGCTTTCTTT. It specifies CASSVQEVRSAEAFF. The full variable domain, with the rest looked up from reference TRBV9 and TRBJ1-1, is DSGVTQTPKHLITATGQRVTLRCSPRSGDLSVYWYQQSLDQGLQFLIQYYNGEERAKGNILERFSAQQFPDLHSELNLSSLELGDSALYFCASSVQEVRSAEAFFGQGTRLTVV.